Each of the 32 T cell receptor beta chains below was sequenced from the same sample in a study of T-cell memory formation after mild COVID-19. Via MiXCR, TCRdb re-called the 5' RACE reads, giving one row per CDR3 protein. The table lists about 110,000 distinct CDR3 sequences, about 20% of them singletons. Source material: PBMCs or a T cell subset sorted from them (not recorded which). These receptors all stem from a young man who had mild COVID-19 (a few samples of this study predate the infection). Cell type and time point are not known.

V usage is TRBV6-6 and J usage is TRBJ2-1, with 9 bases lining up with TRBD2. Germline assignment: CDR1 MNHNY and CDR2 SVGAGI (reference sequence). The V gene end was trimmed by 8 bases and the J gene end by 3 bases; junction bases not matched to a gene: 11. The CDR3 length is 16 residues. CDR3 region: CASGSQRGALYNEQFF. The CDR3 nucleotides read TGTGCCAGCGGTAGTCAGCGGGGGGCTCTCTACAATGAGCAGTTCTTC.

This clonotype occurred a few times. J is TRBJ2-7 and V is TRBV5-1; 11 bases agree with TRBD1. This CDR3 is 14 amino acids long. The V and J ends lost 3 bases and 5 bases, in that order; junction bases with no gene match: 4. The germline CDR1 and CDR2 sequences are SGHRS and YFSETQ. CDR3 residues: CASSYGQGADEQYV. CDR3 nucleotides: TGCGCCAGCAGCTACGGACAGGGGGCAGACGAGCAGTACGTC.

This clonotype was counted once. This rearrangement joins TRBV4-2 to TRBJ2-2, with 12 nucleotides matching TRBD2. Per germline, CDR1 LGHNA and CDR2 YNFKEQ. Trimming removed 2 bases from V and 0 bases from J; junction bases left unmatched: 4. The CDR3 length is 18 residues. Written as DNA, the CDR3 is TGTGCCAGCAGCCAACTGACTAGCGGGGGCCCGAACACCGGGGAGCTGTTTTTT. This sequence encodes CASSQLTSGGPNTGELFF.

The chain uses TRBV7-9 and TRBJ2-7; D remains unclear. Trimming left V 3 bases short and J 1 base short, with 7 bases between. CDR1 is SEHNR, CDR2 FQNEAQ, per germline (reference sequence). This CDR3 region has 13 residues. The CDR3 region is CASSFRASYEQYF. DNA of the CDR3: TGTGCCAGCAGCTTCCGGGCATCCTACGAGCAGTACTTC.

This clonotype has only a few counts. The V and J genes are TRBV27 and TRBJ2-7, with D possibly matching TRBD1 (6 bases). Germline loops: CDR1 MNHEY, CDR2 SMNVEV (reference sequence). The CDR3 has 13 residues. V was pared by 4 bases and J by 4 bases, with 11 bases between. The CDR3, as DNA: TGTGCCAGCAGTTACACAGGGACATACGAGCAGTACTTC. It codes for CASSYTGTYEQYF.

This clonotype came up a few times. The chain recombines TRBV7-7 with TRBJ2-3, with a possible D match to TRBD2 (5 bases). The CDR3 is 14 residues long. Germline lookup yields CDR1 SSHAT and CDR2 FNYEAQ (reference sequence). The V gene lost 5 bases and the J gene lost 1 base, with 10 bases spanning the gap. As DNA, the CDR3 is TGTGCCAGCAGCGTCACGAGGGGCACAGATACGCAGTATTTT. This translates into CASSVTRGTDTQYF.

The chain's CDR3 is CASSLVSGVITDTQYF. CDR3 coding DNA: TGTGCCAGCAGCTTAGTTAGCGGGGTTATCACAGATACGCAGTATTTT. V is TRBV7-6 and J is TRBJ2-3; 8 bases line up with TRBD2. The CDR3 length is 16 residues. Germline V gene data show CDR1 as SGHVS and CDR2 as FNYEAQ. The J segment lost 2 bases and the V segment lost 1 base, leaving 5 bases of the junction unmatched.

This clonotype was picked up a small number of times. This sequence joins TRBV27 and TRBJ2-3; the match to TRBD2 covers 13 bases. V shed 2 bases and J 0 bases; nucleotides not matched to a gene: 5. Germline V CDR1 and CDR2: MNHEY, SMNVEV (reference sequence). The CDR3 contains 18 residues. Here the CDR3 DNA reads TGTGCCAGCAGTTTAGGACTAGCGGGAGCCTCTAGCACAGATACGCAGTATTTT. Residues: CASSLGLAGASSTDTQYF.

This clonotype has a handful of counts. The chain has TRBV11-2 and TRBJ1-2, with 9 positions matching TRBD1. Germline V CDR1 and CDR2: SGHAT, FQNNGV. Trimming cost V 0 bases and J 0 bases; bases outside gene matches: 2. This CDR3 has 16 amino acids. The CDR3 region is CASSLDGTGSNYGYTF. The DNA for the CDR3 is TGTGCCAGCAGCTTAGACGGGACAGGGTCTAACTATGGCTACACCTTC.

This clonotype has only a few counts. The V gene is TRBV4-1, the J gene TRBJ1-5; the D gene is possibly TRBD1 (5 bases). The length of the CDR3 is 15 residues. Germline assignment: CDR1 MGHRA and CDR2 YSYEKL. V gave up 0 bases and J gave up 5 bases, with 11 bases separating them. Here the CDR3 reads CASSQDRGDYQPQHF. CDR3 in DNA: TGCGCCAGCAGCCAAGATCGAGGGGATTATCAGCCCCAGCATTTT.

This clonotype was observed a few times. The chain recombines TRBV7-9 with TRBJ2-3, with 14 positions matching TRBD2. The CDR3 consists of 15 residues. V was clipped by 10 bases and J by 4 bases; unmatched bases: 7. From germline, CDR1 is SEHNR and CDR2 FQNEAQ (reference sequence). CDR3 in DNA: TGTGCCATCTCGACTAGCGGGGGGGCAGCAGATACGCAGTATTTT. This sequence encodes CAISTSGGAADTQYF.

This clonotype was detected a few times. The chain joins TRBV4-3 to TRBJ1-2; D ambiguous. The CDR3 runs to 17 residues. The germline V and J ends were trimmed by 1 base and 6 bases, with 21 bases remaining between them. Germline-derived CDR1 and CDR2 are LGHNA and YSLEER. DNA for the CDR3: TGCGCCAGCAGCCAAGGGGCGGGAGGGCGACCGGAGGATGGCTACACCTTC. This sequence encodes CASSQGAGGRPEDGYTF.

The J gene is TRBJ1-3, the V gene TRBV7-9, with unresolved D. The V gene lost 8 bases and the J gene lost 0 bases, with 5 bases spanning the gap. Germline V gives CDR1 SEHNR, CDR2 FQNEAQ (reference sequence). The CDR3 has 12 residues. Here the CDR3 DNA reads TGTGCCAGCCCAAGCTCTGGAAACACCATATATTTT. Its protein is CASPSSGNTIYF. The full variable domain, completed using reference TRBV7-9 and TRBJ1-3, is DTGVSQNPRHKITKRGQNVTFRCDPISEHNRLYWYRQTLGQGPEFLTYFQNEAQLEKSRLLSDRFSAERPKGSFSTLEIQRTEQGDSAMYLCASPSSGNTIYFGEGSWLTVV.

In this sample, this clonotype turned up a few times. V gene TRBV7-6 combines with J gene TRBJ2-3, with a weak D call TRBD2 (7 bases). The CDR3 spans 16 residues. Trimming cost V 7 bases and J 5 bases, with 22 bases left between them. CDR1 SGHVS and CDR2 FNYEAQ come from the germline V gene. DNA of the CDR3: TGTGCCAGCACCTCTCCGAGTGGGGGGGGCTTAGATACGCAGTATTTT. Its translation is CASTSPSGGGLDTQYF. Full variable domain (outside the CDR3, taken from reference TRBV7-6 and TRBJ2-3): GAGVSQSPRYKVTKRGQDVALRCDPISGHVSLYWYRQALGQGPEFLTYFNYEAQQDKSGLPNDRFSAERPEGSISTLTIQRTEQRDSAMYRCASTSPSGGGLDTQYFGPGTRLTVL.

This chain links TRBV10-3 with TRBJ1-2; D is unresolved. The CDR3 loop spans 13 amino acids. Germline CDR1 ENHRY, CDR2 SYGVKD. With 6 bases removed from V and 8 bases from J, the gap between germline ends came to 16 bases. The CDR3 DNA reads TGTGCCATCAGCCCGACAATTTTTTGGGGCTACACCTTC. Its protein is CAISPTIFWGYTF.

This clonotype was detected a few times. V and J are TRBV7-9 and TRBJ1-1; 8 bases align to TRBD1. Germline V lookup: CDR1 SEHNR, CDR2 FQNEAQ (reference sequence). The CDR3 totals 14 residues. V gave up 6 bases and J gave up 7 bases; unmatched junction bases: 10. This CDR3 reads CASRKTGASNEAFF. CDR3 nucleotide sequence: TGTGCCAGCAGGAAGACAGGGGCTTCAAATGAAGCTTTCTTT.

The rearrangement links TRBV14 to TRBJ2-2; TRBD2 agrees at 13 bases. Unmatched junction bases numbered 4, after V lost 0 bases and J lost 3 bases. Germline values: CDR1 SGHDN, CDR2 FVKESK. The CDR3 length is 18 residues. CDR3 coding DNA: TGTGCCAGCAGCCAAGACACCACTAGCGGGGGGGACACCGGGGAGCTGTTTTTT. As protein: CASSQDTTSGGDTGELFF.

The chain employs TRBV7-9 and TRBJ1-2; D is perhaps TRBD1 (5 bases). The ends were cut back, 0 bases at V and 4 bases at J, with 9 bases in the middle. Germline lookup yields CDR1 SEHNR and CDR2 FQNEAQ (reference sequence). This CDR3 region has 14 residues. In DNA form, the CDR3 reads TGTGCCAGCAGCTTAGCGGCTGGGGCCTATGGCTACACCTTC. It encodes CASSLAAGAYGYTF.

This clonotype was observed a few times. V and J are TRBV4-1 and TRBJ2-3; weak D call: TRBD2 (5 bases). The V gene lost 8 bases and the J gene lost 13 bases, with 25 bases spanning the gap. In germline, CDR1 is MGHRA, CDR2 YSYEKL. This CDR3 comprises 14 residues. This CDR3 reads CASQPSLSGLPKYF. For the CDR3, the DNA is TGCGCCAGCCAGCCCTCCCTCTCAGGACTCCCCAAGTATTTT.

The J gene is TRBJ2-4, the V gene TRBV7-8; D ambiguous. There are 15 residues in the CDR3. Trimming stripped 1 base from V and 0 bases from J, with 7 bases between. In germline, CDR1 is SGHVS, CDR2 FQNEAQ. The DNA for the CDR3 is TGTGCCAGCAGCTTAGTATTCGGAGCCAAAAACATTCAGTACTTC. Protein product: CASSLVFGAKNIQYF.

This sequence joins TRBV28 and TRBJ2-7; 12 bases align to TRBD1. Germline V gene sequence: CDR1 MDHEN, CDR2 SYDVKM. J gave up 0 bases and V 3 bases, and 6 bases lay outside the gene matches. The CDR3 is 17 residues long. The CDR3: CASSFDPGQGASYEQYV. The DNA for the CDR3 is TGTGCCAGCAGTTTTGATCCGGGACAGGGGGCCTCCTACGAGCAGTACGTC.

This clonotype came up a few times. The CDR3 reads CASSLQDGGADTQYF. CDR3 coding DNA: TGTGCCAGCAGCTTACAAGACGGGGGGGCAGATACGCAGTATTTT. This chain joins TRBV7-9 and TRBJ2-3; 8 bases agree with TRBD2. CDR1 is SEHNR, CDR2 FQNEAQ, per germline (reference sequence). The CDR3 is made up of 15 amino acids. V shed 2 bases, J shed 4 bases, and the junction held 5 bases outside the gene matches.

The chain couples TRBV6-5 to TRBJ1-5; D is undetermined. The V end lost 5 bases, the J end lost 1 base, and 9 bases lay between the germline ends. The CDR3 consists of 14 residues. Germline lookup yields CDR1 MNHEY and CDR2 SVGAGI. CDR3 nucleotide sequence: TGTGCCAGCAGTGCCCTGGACAGCAATCAGCCCCAGCATTTT. Amino acid sequence: CASSALDSNQPQHF.

The rearrangement joins TRBV29-1 to TRBJ2-7; tentatively, D is TRBD2 (7 bases). The germline V and J ends were trimmed by 7 bases and 3 bases, with 19 bases remaining between them. Per the germline V gene, CDR1 is SQVTM and CDR2 is ANQGSEA. The CDR3 runs 14 residues. The CDR3, as DNA: TGCAGCGCCGAAGGGGCGGGGGCCGACTACGAGCAGTACTTC. Amino acid sequence: CSAEGAGADYEQYF.

This clonotype was counted only a few times. The genes are TRBV7-6 and TRBJ1-1; D is uncertain. With 2 bases removed from V and 4 bases from J, the gap between germline ends came to 17 bases. CDR1 is SGHVS, CDR2 FNYEAQ, per germline. The CDR3 is 16 residues long. Written as DNA, the CDR3 is TGTGCCAGCAGCTTAAAATCCCCCGCGGACGGCACTGAAGCTTTCTTT. This encodes CASSLKSPADGTEAFF.

The chain is built from TRBV7-9 and TRBJ1-1, with D possibly matching TRBD1 (5 bases). Trimming left V 5 bases short and J 0 bases short, with 16 bases between. The CDR3 is 16 residues long. CDR1 SEHNR and CDR2 FQNEAQ come from the germline V gene (reference sequence). In nucleotides, the CDR3 is TGTGCCAGCAGCCCTCGGGACCGCCCTATGAACACTGAAGCTTTCTTT. As protein: CASSPRDRPMNTEAFF.

Concerning this clonotype itself: At one end the junction does not follow the germline gene, possibly because of a read error. The chain uses TRBV6-1 and TRBJ1-1; 9 nucleotides match TRBD1. This CDR3 is 10 amino acids long. The germline V gene has CDR1 MNHNS and CDR2 SASEGT. CDR3 protein: CASRGQGRVF. CDR3 sequence (DNA): TGTGCCAGCAGGGGACAGGGAAGGGTCTTT.

This clonotype has only a few counts. The chain joins TRBV7-8 to TRBJ2-7, with 9 nucleotides matching TRBD1. The CDR3 covers 14 residues. The V segment lost 1 base and the J segment 7 bases; nucleotides outside the gene matches: 5. CDR1 is SGHVS, CDR2 FQNEAQ, per germline. The CDR3, as DNA: TGTGCCAGCAGCTTAGAACAGGGGGCCGGTGAGCAGTACGTC. Its translation: CASSLEQGAGEQYV.

Here the CDR3 reads CASSPTDLDNEQFF. In DNA, the CDR3 is TGTGCCAGCAGTCCAACTGACTTGGACAATGAGCAGTTCTTC. V usage is TRBV6-2 or TRBV6-3 and J usage is TRBJ2-1, with D uncertain. This CDR3 has 14 amino acids. With 5 bases removed from V and 5 bases from J, the gap between germline ends came to 13 bases. Germline assignment: CDR1 MNHEY and CDR2 SVGEGT.

This chain connects TRBV6-1 to TRBJ2-3; TRBD2 matches 13 bases. V was pared by 6 bases and J by 4 bases, with 4 bases of the junction left unmatched. The CDR3 runs 15 residues. Germline V gene data show CDR1 as MNHNS and CDR2 as SASEGT. The chain's CDR3 is CASRLTSGGPDTQYF. The CDR3 nucleotides read TGTGCCAGCAGATTGACTAGCGGGGGGCCAGATACGCAGTATTTT.

There are a few counts of this clonotype. The chain uses TRBV20-1 and TRBJ2-2; TRBD1 is a possible D gene (6 bases). Germline V lookup: CDR1 DFQATT, CDR2 SNEGSKA (reference sequence). V dropped 6 bases and J dropped 1 base, with 12 bases sitting between them. The CDR3 sequence is 14 residues long. Written as DNA, the CDR3 is TGCAGTGCACGCCCGGGACAGAACACCGGGGAGCTGTTTTTT. Amino acids: CSARPGQNTGELFF.

The CDR3 region is CASSPIGGEETQYF. CDR3 coding DNA: TGTGCCAGCAGCCCAATTGGCGGGGAAGAGACCCAGTACTTC. The chain links TRBV7-6 to TRBJ2-5, with D possibly matching TRBD2 (6 bases). CDR3 length: 14 residues. Per germline, CDR1 SGHVS and CDR2 FNYEAQ. V lost 5 bases, J lost 3 bases, and 13 bases lay in between. The entire variable domain, with the rest obtained from reference TRBV7-6 and TRBJ2-5, is as follows: GAGVSQSPRYKVTKRGQDVALRCDPISGHVSLYWYRQALGQGPEFLTYFNYEAQQDKSGLPNDRFSAERPEGSISTLTIQRTEQRDSAMYRCASSPIGGEETQYFGPGTRLLVL.